The source of this T cell receptor beta chain is a study of vaccination effects on CD4 cells after COVID-19. Germline V gives CDR1 GTSNPN, CDR2 SVGIG (reference sequence). This CDR3 spans 14 amino acids. V was clipped by 2 bases and J by 6 bases; unmatched bases: 6. Measured with immunoSEQ multiplex PCR; TCRdb has only the in-frame clones, and not every one. The table records approximately 76,000 clones, around 81% of them present only once. This clone showed up just once. The antigen remains undetermined. Antigen-specific CD4+ T cells were expanded (with viral peptide pools) by the ViraFEST assay ahead of sequencing. Subsequent to roughly 9 days of culture, CD4+ T cells were isolated. Previously uninfected by SARS-CoV-2, the vaccine recipients also showed negative nucleocapsid antibodies. A half-volume exchange with IL-2 medium occurred on days 3 and 7.

Sequences were derived from CD4+ T cells from PBMCs cultured with SARS-CoV-2 spike peptides, sampled before COVID-19 vaccination. V usage is TRBV30 and J usage is TRBJ1-5; 8 nucleotides match TRBD1. The TCR was taken from a human donor who received a COVID-19 vaccine. CDR3 residues: CAWSTTGGSQPQHF. The CDR3, as DNA: TGTGCCTGGAGTACCACAGGGGGGAGTCAGCCCCAGCATTTT.